This T cell receptor beta chain was documented in a study of blood T cell repertoires in COVID-19. Study-wide background: COVID-19 samples, acute and convalescent, were from the United States, Italy and Spain. Nucleic acid was either cDNA or gDNA, and it came from T cells, B-cell-depleted T cells, or PBMCs.

Per the authors' pipeline: Amplification of reference gene primers was used by the study to estimate nucleated cell counts. Profiling relied on immunoSEQ multiplex PCR, and the TCRdb table lists in-frame clones only, not all of them. V and J calls and clone size come straight from that table; D and trimming were deduced from the DNA. The sample lists around 250,000 clones; roughly 79% were seen once. V was pared by 5 bases and J by 9 bases, with 4 bases of the junction left unmatched. The CDR3 has 12 amino acids. Sequenced input: peripheral blood. The V and J genes are TRBV12-3 or TRBV12-4 and TRBJ2-1; 7 bases are shared with TRBD1. This TCR was sampled from an elderly woman with acute or convalescent COVID-19. DNA of the CDR3: TGTGCCAGCAGTCAAGACAGGGTTGAGCAGTTCTTC. Protein product: CASSQDRVEQFF.